Detailed here is one T cell receptor beta chain. Here immunoSEQ multiplex PCR was the method, and the copy in TCRdb shows in-frame clones only, minus some. This sample has about 83,000 clones, with approximately 94% found just once. This record belongs to a study of technical replicates of blood from a few donors. Germline-derived CDR1 and CDR2 are ENHRY and SYGVKD. This CDR3 comprises 14 residues. The ends were cut back, 4 bases at V and 1 base at J, with 10 bases in the middle. Source material: T cells isolated from PBMCs. The origin of this receptor is a human donor in good health. This chain joins TRBV10-3 and TRBJ1-1; possibly TRBD1 for D (5 bases). CDR3 residues: CAISGWGGNTEAFF. The CDR3 bases are TGTGCCATCAGTGGCTGGGGGGGGAACACTGAAGCTTTCTTT.